Below, 22 T cell receptor beta chains from the same sample are listed, as sequenced in a study of memory CD4+ T cells and cytomegalovirus serostatus (dated by TCRdb to 2018 to 2020). A FACSAria II was used to sort memory CD4+ T cells, defined as single viable CD3+CD4+CD8-CD45RO+ cells. Receptor libraries were prepared by the immunoSEQ multiplex PCR assay. TCRdb retrieved this table from immuneACCESS and kept in-frame rearrangements only. Not all clones are present; in checked studies, unresolved V genes account for under half, and no reason is known for the remainder. The sample table contains about 92,000 clones; only one count was recorded for 80% of them. Less than 4.5% of the sample is in the top ten clones. Sequenced material: memory CD4+ T cells from blood. The source of these receptors is an adult in good health and CMV-seropositive.

DNA of the CDR3: TGTGCCAGCAGTGGGACAGTTAGTAGTGAGCAGTACTTC. Translation gives CASSGTVSSEQYF. This chain links TRBV6-1 with TRBJ2-7, with D perhaps TRBD1 (6 bases). Trimming removed 4 bases from V and 7 bases from J, with 14 bases in between. Germline V gene lookup returns CDR1 MNHNS and CDR2 SASEGT. The CDR3 consists of 13 residues.

The chain is built from TRBV2 and TRBJ2-6; no firm D call. The CDR3 totals 15 residues. Trimming shortened V by 6 bases and J by 0 bases, and 9 bases separated the two germline ends. Germline V CDR1 and CDR2: SNHLY, FYNNEI. The CDR3 DNA reads TGTGCCAGCAGCGTGGCCTTCTCTGGGGCCAACGTCCTGACTTTC. This encodes CASSVAFSGANVLTF.

The chain couples TRBV5-4 to TRBJ2-7; D gene unclear. The CDR3 has 14 residues. Trimming took off 4 bases at V and 0 bases at J, with 11 bases between the two ends. In germline, CDR1 is SGHNT, CDR2 YYREEE (reference sequence). The CDR3 sequence is CASSTRSSSYEQYF. The DNA for the CDR3 is TGTGCCAGCAGCACCCGGAGCAGCTCCTACGAGCAGTACTTC.

J is TRBJ2-3 and V is TRBV5-6; D is uncertain. Trimming removed 6 bases from V and 2 bases from J, with 10 bases in between. Germline values: CDR1 SGHDT, CDR2 YYEEEE. The CDR3 loop spans 13 amino acids. The CDR3 protein is CASNTRYTDTQYF. The CDR3, as DNA: TGTGCCAGCAACACGCGGTACACAGATACGCAGTATTTT.

This chain joins TRBV9 and TRBJ2-2; D not resolved. Germline V gives CDR1 SGDLS, CDR2 YYNGEE. This CDR3 region has 13 residues. V was clipped by 3 bases and J by 7 bases, with 10 bases between them. In DNA form, the CDR3 reads TGTGCCAGCAGCGCCCTACCTATCGGGGAGCTGTTTTTT. This sequence encodes CASSALPIGELFF.

This clone was counted between two and nine times. The chain combines TRBV5-8 with TRBJ1-1; 9 nucleotides align to TRBD1. CDR1 SGHTS and CDR2 YDEGEE come from the germline V gene. V trimming: 4 bases; J trimming: 4 bases; junction bases outside the gene matches: 8. The CDR3 has 15 residues. The CDR3 here is CASSARTGATTEAFF. CDR3 nucleotides: TGTGCCAGCAGCGCCCGGACAGGGGCGACCACTGAAGCTTTCTTT.

A few counts support this clone. The CDR3 reads CASGGGLRAFF. CDR3 nucleotide sequence: TGTGCCAGCGGAGGAGGGTTAAGAGCTTTCTTT. The chain combines TRBV19 with TRBJ1-1; D not certain. Trimming removed 9 bases at V and 10 bases at J, with 15 bases between. Per the germline V gene, CDR1 is LNHDA and CDR2 is SQIVND (reference sequence). This CDR3 region has 11 residues. Drawing the rest from reference TRBV19 and TRBJ1-1, the complete variable domain is DGGITQSPKYLFRKEGQNVTLSCEQNLNHDAMYWYRQDPGQGLRLIYYSQIVNDFQKGDIAEGYSVSREKKESFPLTVTSAQKNPTAFYLCASGGGLRAFFGQGTRLTVV.

This clone has a count of ten or more. V is TRBV5-4 and J is TRBJ2-5; D gene ambiguous. V lost 0 bases to trimming and J lost 9 bases, with 12 bases between them. Germline CDR1 is SGHNT and CDR2 is YYREEE (reference sequence). The CDR3 is made up of 13 amino acids. The CDR3 DNA reads TGTGCCAGCAGCTTGGGTCCGGATGGGGCCCAGTACTTC. It yields the protein CASSLGPDGAQYF.

The rearrangement links TRBV2 to TRBJ1-5; possible D gene TRBD1, 6 bases. Trimming took 2 bases from V and 6 from J, leaving 20 bases between them. This CDR3 comprises 17 residues. The germline V gene encodes CDR1 SNHLY and CDR2 FYNNEI. The CDR3 spells CASSEQGSGPAGQPQHF. CDR3 bases: TGTGCCAGCAGTGAACAGGGGTCAGGGCCTGCGGGTCAGCCCCAGCATTTT.

The V call is TRBV2, the J call TRBJ2-5; D perhaps matches TRBD2 (6 bases). The V end was cut by 2 bases, the J end by 0 bases, with 7 bases between. The CDR3 is 14 residues long. CDR1 is SNHLY and CDR2 is FYNNEI in the germline V gene. The CDR3 protein is CASSERTNQETQYF. In DNA, the CDR3 is TGTGCCAGCAGTGAAAGGACTAACCAAGAGACCCAGTACTTC.

CDR3 protein: CAISLRGQNEAFF. The CDR3 DNA is TGTGCCATCAGCCTCAGGGGGCAAAATGAAGCTTTCTTT. The chain carries TRBV10-3 and TRBJ1-1, with 8 bases fitting TRBD1. Losses at the gene ends were 6 bases for V and 7 bases for J; bases not matched to a gene: 7. The germline V gene encodes CDR1 ENHRY and CDR2 SYGVKD. The length of the CDR3 is 13 residues.

J is TRBJ1-5 and V is TRBV25-1, with no clear D. Germline V gene lookup returns CDR1 MGHDK and CDR2 SYGVNS. The CDR3 contains 13 residues. The V and J ends lost 5 bases and 9 bases respectively, with 14 bases between them. CDR3 bases: TGTGCCAGCAGTACCTCACGGGGTGGGCCCCAGCATTTT. Translation gives CASSTSRGGPQHF.

The chain employs TRBV28 and TRBJ1-2; D may be TRBD1 (5 bases). This CDR3 spans 14 amino acids. V lost 6 bases to trimming and J lost 7 bases, with 18 bases between them. CDR1 and CDR2 from the germline V gene are MDHEN and SYDVKM. The CDR3 DNA is TGTGCCAGCAGCTCACAAAACCGGGACGCTGGCTACACCTTC. As protein: CASSSQNRDAGYTF.

V usage is TRBV5-1 and J usage is TRBJ2-3; no reliable D call. The CDR3 covers 13 residues. The V gene lost 0 bases and the J gene lost 7 bases, with 9 bases spanning the gap. The germline V gene has CDR1 SGHRS and CDR2 YFSETQ. This chain's CDR3 is CASSLEARNTQYF. As DNA, the CDR3 is TGCGCCAGCAGCTTGGAGGCTAGAAATACGCAGTATTTT.

The chain carries TRBV6-6 and TRBJ2-3; 8 bases line up with TRBD2. Per germline, CDR1 MNHNY and CDR2 SVGAGI (reference sequence). The CDR3 covers 13 residues. With 7 bases clipped from V and 6 bases from J, the junction kept 6 bases outside the gene matches. The chain's CDR3 is CASMLSGTDTQYF. The CDR3 nucleotides read TGTGCCAGCATGCTTAGCGGGACCGATACGCAGTATTTT.

In this sample, this clone turned up a few times. This chain joins TRBV5-1 and TRBJ2-5; TRBD1 might be the D (5 bases). The germline V gene encodes CDR1 SGHRS and CDR2 YFSETQ. V lost 4 bases and J lost 5, with 15 bases in between. The CDR3 is 14 amino acids. CDR3 sequence: CASSLTDSGETQYF. In nucleotides, the CDR3 is TGCGCCAGCAGCCTCACCGACAGTGGGGAGACCCAGTACTTC.

The chain combines TRBV18 with TRBJ1-3, with D possibly matching TRBD1 (5 bases). CDR1 KGHSH and CDR2 LQKENI come from the germline V gene. This CDR3 region has 16 residues. The V end lost 2 bases, the J end lost 0 bases, and 11 bases lay between the germline ends. This CDR3 reads CASSPVDSTSGNTIYF. The CDR3 DNA follows: TGTGCCAGCTCACCAGTAGACAGCACCTCTGGAAACACCATATATTTT.

The V gene is TRBV5-6, the J gene TRBJ1-6, with a possible D match to TRBD1 (5 bases). V dropped 3 bases and J dropped 8 bases, with 12 bases sitting between them. The CDR3 runs to 14 residues. The germline gives CDR1 SGHDT, CDR2 YYEEEE. The CDR3 loop reads CASSSRTLHSPLHF. Here the CDR3 DNA reads TGTGCCAGCAGCTCCAGGACATTGCATTCACCCCTCCACTTT. Together with reference TRBV5-6 and TRBJ1-6, the CDR3 gives the full variable domain: DAGVTQSPTHLIKTRGQQVTLRCSPKSGHDTVSWYQQALGQGPQFIFQYYEEEERQRGNFPDRFSGHQFPNYSSELNVNALLLGDSALYLCASSSRTLHSPLHFGNGTRLTVT.

With regard to this clone: The junction shows a germline mismatch at one end, possibly a read error. The CDR3 nucleotides read TGTGCCACACTAGGGGGGTCGGCTAACTATGGCCACACCTTC. It yields the protein CATLGGSANYGHTF. The chain carries TRBV6-5 and TRBJ1-2, with D perhaps matching TRBD1 (6 bases). CDR3 length: 14 amino acids. CDR1 is MNHEY, CDR2 SVGAGI, per germline.

V is TRBV19 and J is TRBJ2-7; TRBD2 matches at 8 bases. The germline CDR1 and CDR2 sequences are LNHDA and SQIVND (reference sequence). The CDR3 is 13 residues long. The J segment lost 1 base and the V segment lost 6 bases, leaving 2 bases of the junction unmatched. The CDR3 DNA is TGTGCCAGTAGGAGCGGGAGTTCCTACGAGCAGTACTTC. Amino acids: CASRSGSSYEQYF.

This rearrangement joins TRBV7-2 to TRBJ2-5; perhaps D is TRBD1 or TRBD2 (5 bases each). CDR3 length: 14 residues. The V gene's germline CDR1 is SGHTA and CDR2 FQGNSA. V lost 0 bases to trimming and J lost 9 bases, with 14 bases between them. CDR3 loop: CASSLAGTLLSQYF. DNA for the CDR3: TGTGCCAGCAGCTTAGCCGGGACCCTGCTATCCCAGTACTTC.

A single count supports this clone. The chain recombines TRBV4-2 with TRBJ2-1; D may be TRBD1 or TRBD2 (5 bases each). The length of the CDR3 is 14 residues. Trimming removed 0 bases from V and 16 bases from J, with 19 bases in between. CDR1 LGHNA and CDR2 YNFKEQ come from the germline V gene. CDR3 residues: CASSQDTKGTLLFF. In nucleotides, the CDR3 is TGTGCCAGCAGCCAAGATACTAAGGGGACCCTGCTCTTCTTC.